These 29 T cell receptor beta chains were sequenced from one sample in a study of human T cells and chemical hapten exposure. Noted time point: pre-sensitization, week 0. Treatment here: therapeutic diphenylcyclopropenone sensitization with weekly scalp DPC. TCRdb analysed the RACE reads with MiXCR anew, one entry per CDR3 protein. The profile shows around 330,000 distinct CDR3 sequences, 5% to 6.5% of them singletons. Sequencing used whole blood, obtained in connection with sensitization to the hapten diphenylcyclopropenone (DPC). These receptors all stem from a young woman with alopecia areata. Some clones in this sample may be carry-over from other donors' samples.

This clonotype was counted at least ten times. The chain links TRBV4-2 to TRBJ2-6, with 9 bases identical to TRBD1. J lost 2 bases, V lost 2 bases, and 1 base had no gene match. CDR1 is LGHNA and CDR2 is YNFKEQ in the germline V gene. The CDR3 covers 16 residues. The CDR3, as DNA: TGTGCCAGCAGCCAATGGACAGGGGCTGGGGCCAACGTCCTGACTTTC. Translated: CASSQWTGAGANVLTF.

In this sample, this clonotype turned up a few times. The CDR3 protein is CASTEGRLAGTDTQYF. The CDR3 nucleotides are TGTGCCAGCACCGAGGGCAGACTAGCGGGCACAGATACGCAGTATTTT. This rearrangement joins TRBV2 to TRBJ2-3, with 9 bases fitting TRBD2. The germline gives CDR1 SNHLY, CDR2 FYNNEI. This CDR3 is built from 16 residues. V trimming: 7 bases; J trimming: 1 base; junction bases outside the gene matches: 9.

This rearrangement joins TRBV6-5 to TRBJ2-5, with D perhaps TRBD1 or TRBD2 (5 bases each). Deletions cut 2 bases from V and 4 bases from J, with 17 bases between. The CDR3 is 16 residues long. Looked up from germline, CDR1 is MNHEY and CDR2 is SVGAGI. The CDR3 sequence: CASSYNSGQSGETQYF. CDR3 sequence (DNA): TGTGCCAGCAGTTACAACTCGGGGCAGTCAGGAGAGACCCAGTACTTC.

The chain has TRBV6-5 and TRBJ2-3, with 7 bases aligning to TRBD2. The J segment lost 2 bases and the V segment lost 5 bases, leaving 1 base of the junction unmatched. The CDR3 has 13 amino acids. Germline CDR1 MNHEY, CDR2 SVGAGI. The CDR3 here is CASSSGVTDTQYF. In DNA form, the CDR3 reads TGTGCCAGCAGTAGCGGGGTCACAGATACGCAGTATTTT.

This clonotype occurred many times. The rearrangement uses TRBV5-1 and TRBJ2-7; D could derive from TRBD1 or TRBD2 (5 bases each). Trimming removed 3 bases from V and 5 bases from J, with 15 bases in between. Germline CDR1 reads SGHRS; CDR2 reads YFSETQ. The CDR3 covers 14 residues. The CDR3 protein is CASSSRTGLDEQYF. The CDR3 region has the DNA TGCGCCAGCAGCTCCCGTACAGGACTCGACGAGCAGTACTTC.

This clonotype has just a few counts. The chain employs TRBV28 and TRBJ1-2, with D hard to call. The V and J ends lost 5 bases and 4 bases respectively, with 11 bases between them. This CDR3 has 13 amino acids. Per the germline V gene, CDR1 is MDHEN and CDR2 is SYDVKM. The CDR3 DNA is TGTGCCAGCAGTCTGAAAGTGTTCTATGGCTACACCTTC. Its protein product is CASSLKVFYGYTF.

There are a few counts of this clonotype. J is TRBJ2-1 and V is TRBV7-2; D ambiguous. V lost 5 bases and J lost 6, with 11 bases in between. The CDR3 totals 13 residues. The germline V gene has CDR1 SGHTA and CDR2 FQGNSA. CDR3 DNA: TGTGCCAGCAGCCCTGGACGAGGCAATGAGCAGTTCTTC. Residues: CASSPGRGNEQFF.

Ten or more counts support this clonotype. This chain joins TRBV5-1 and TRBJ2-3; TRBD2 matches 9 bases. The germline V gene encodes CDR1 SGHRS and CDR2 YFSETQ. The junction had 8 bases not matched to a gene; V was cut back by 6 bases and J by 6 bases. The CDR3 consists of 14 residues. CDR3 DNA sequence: TGCGCCAGCACGGGAGTAGCGGGGGAGGATACGCAGTATTTT. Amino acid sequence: CASTGVAGEDTQYF.

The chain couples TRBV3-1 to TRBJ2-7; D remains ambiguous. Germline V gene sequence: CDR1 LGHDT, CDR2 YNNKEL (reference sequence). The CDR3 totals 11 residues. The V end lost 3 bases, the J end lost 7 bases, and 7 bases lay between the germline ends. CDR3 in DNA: TGTGCCAGCAGCCATCTGGGGGAGCAGTACTTC. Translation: CASSHLGEQYF.

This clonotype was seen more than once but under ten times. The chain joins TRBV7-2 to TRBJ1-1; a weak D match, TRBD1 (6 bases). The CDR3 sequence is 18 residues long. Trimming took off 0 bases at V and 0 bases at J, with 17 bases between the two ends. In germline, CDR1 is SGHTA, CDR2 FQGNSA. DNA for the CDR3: TGTGCCAGCAGCTTAGCGCGAGGAGGGGGTATCATGAACACTGAAGCTTTCTTT. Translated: CASSLARGGGIMNTEAFF.

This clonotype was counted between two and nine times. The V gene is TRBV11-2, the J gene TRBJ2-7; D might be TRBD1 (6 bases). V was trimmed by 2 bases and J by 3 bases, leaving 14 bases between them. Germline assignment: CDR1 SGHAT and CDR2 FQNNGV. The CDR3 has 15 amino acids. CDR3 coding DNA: TGTGCCAGCAGCTTACGTGACAGGATCTTCTACGAGCAGTACTTC. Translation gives CASSLRDRIFYEQYF.

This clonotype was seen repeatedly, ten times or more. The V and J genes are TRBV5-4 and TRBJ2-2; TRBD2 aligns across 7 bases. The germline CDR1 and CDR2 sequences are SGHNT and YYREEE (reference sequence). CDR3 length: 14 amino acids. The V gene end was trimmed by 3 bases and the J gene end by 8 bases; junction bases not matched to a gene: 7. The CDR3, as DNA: TGTGCCAGCAGCTCTGCGGGGGTTCGAGGGGAGCTGTTTTTT. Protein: CASSSAGVRGELFF.

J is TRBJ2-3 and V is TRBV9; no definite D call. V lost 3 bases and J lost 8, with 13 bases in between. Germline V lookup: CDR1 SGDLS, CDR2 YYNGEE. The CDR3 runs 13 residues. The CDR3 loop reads CASSAPDEVTQYF. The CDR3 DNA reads TGTGCCAGCAGCGCTCCCGACGAGGTTACGCAGTATTTT.

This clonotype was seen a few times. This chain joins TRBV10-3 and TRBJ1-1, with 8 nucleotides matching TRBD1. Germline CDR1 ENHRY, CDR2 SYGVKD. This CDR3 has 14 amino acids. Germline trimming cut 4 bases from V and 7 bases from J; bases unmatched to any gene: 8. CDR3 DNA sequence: TGTGCCATCAGTGGGGGGGACAGGCCGAGTGAAGCTTTCTTT. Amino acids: CAISGGDRPSEAFF.

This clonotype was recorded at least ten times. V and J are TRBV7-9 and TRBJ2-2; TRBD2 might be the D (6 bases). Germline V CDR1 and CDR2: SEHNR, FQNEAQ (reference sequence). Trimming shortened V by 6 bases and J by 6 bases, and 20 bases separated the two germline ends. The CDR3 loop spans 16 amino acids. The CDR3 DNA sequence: TGTGCCAGCAGTATGAGACTAGTGATTGGACCCGGGGAGCTGTTTTTT. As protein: CASSMRLVIGPGELFF.

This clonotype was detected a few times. The CDR3 sequence: CASSQGGRGRGVGTGELFF. In DNA form, the CDR3 reads TGCGCCAGCAGCCAAGGAGGCAGGGGGAGGGGTGTGGGCACCGGGGAGCTGTTTTTT. V usage is TRBV4-1 and J usage is TRBJ2-2; D may match TRBD1 or TRBD2 (7 bases each). Between the trimmed V and J ends, which lost 1 base and 4 bases, there was a span of 22 bases. CDR1 is MGHRA and CDR2 is YSYEKL in the germline V gene. The CDR3 contains 19 residues.

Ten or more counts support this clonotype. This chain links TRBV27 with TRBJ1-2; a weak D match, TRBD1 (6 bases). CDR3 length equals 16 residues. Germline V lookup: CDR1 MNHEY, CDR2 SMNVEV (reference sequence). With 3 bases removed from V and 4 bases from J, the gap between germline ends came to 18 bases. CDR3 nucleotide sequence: TGTGCCAGCAGTTTTAAAATTCCAGGGGAGTCCTATGGCTACACCTTC. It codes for CASSFKIPGESYGYTF.

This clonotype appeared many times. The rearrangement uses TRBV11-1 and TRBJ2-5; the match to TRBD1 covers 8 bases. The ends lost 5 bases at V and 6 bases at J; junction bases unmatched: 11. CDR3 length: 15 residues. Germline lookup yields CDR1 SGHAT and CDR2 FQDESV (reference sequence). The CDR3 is CASSTGQGEVKTQYF. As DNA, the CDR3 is TGTGCCAGCAGCACCGGACAGGGTGAGGTGAAGACCCAGTACTTC.

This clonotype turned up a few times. The CDR3 sequence is CASSPRDRATEAFF. The CDR3 DNA reads as TGTGCCAGCAGTCCCCGGGACAGGGCCACTGAAGCTTTCTTT. V is TRBV6-2 or TRBV6-3 and J is TRBJ1-1; 9 nucleotides align to TRBD1. The CDR3 is 14 amino acids. Trimming cost V 5 bases and J 4 bases; bases outside gene matches: 5. In germline, CDR1 is MNHEY, CDR2 SVGEGT.

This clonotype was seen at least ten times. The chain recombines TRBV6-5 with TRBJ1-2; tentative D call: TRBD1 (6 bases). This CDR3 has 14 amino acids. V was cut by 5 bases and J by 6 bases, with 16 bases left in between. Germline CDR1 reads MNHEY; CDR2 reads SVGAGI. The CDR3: CASSITGFRNGYTF. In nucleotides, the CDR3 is TGTGCCAGCAGTATAACAGGGTTTCGAAATGGCTACACCTTC.

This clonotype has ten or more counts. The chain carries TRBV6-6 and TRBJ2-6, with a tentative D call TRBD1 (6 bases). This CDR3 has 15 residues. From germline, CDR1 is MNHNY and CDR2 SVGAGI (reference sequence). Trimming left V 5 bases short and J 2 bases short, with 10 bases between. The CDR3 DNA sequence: TGTGCCAGCAGTCACAGGGAAGCTGGGGCCAACGTCCTGACTTTC. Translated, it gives CASSHREAGANVLTF.

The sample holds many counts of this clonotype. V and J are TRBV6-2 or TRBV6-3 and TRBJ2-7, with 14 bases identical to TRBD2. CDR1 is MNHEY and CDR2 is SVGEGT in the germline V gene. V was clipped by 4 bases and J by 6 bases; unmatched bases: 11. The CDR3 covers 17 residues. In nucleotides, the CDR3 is TGTGCCAGCAGTTCTCCCGGGACTAGCGGGGGAGTCATCGAGCAGTACTTC. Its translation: CASSSPGTSGGVIEQYF.

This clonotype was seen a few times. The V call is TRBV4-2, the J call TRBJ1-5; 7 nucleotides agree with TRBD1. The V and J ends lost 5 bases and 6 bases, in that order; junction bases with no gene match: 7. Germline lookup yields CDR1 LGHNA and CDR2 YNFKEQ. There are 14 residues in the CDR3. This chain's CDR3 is CASSSGQKTQPQHF. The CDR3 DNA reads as TGTGCCAGCAGCTCGGGACAGAAAACTCAGCCCCAGCATTTT.

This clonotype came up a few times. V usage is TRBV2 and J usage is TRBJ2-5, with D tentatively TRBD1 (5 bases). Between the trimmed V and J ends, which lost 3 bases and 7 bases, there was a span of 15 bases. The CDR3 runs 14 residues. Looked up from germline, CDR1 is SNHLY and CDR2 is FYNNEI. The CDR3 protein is CASSDLDRFGTQYF. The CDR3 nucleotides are TGTGCCAGCAGTGACCTAGACAGATTCGGGACCCAGTACTTC.

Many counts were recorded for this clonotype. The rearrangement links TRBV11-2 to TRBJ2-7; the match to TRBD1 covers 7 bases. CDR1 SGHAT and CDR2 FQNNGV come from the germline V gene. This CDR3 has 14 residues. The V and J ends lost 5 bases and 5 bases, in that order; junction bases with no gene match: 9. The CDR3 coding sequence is TGTGCCAGCAGCCAATTACAGGGGAACAACGAGCAGTACTTC. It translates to CASSQLQGNNEQYF. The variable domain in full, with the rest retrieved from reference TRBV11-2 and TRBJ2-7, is EAGVAQSPRYKIIEKRQSVAFWCNPISGHATLYWYQQILGQGPKLLIQFQNNGVVDDSQLPKDRFSAERLKGVDSTLKIQPAKLEDSAVYLCASSQLQGNNEQYFGPGTRLTVT.

The CDR3 is CASSLAPAKDRFSYEQYF. The DNA for the CDR3 is TGCGCCAGCAGCTTGGCTCCCGCTAAGGACAGATTCTCCTACGAGCAGTACTTC. The V call is TRBV5-1, the J call TRBJ2-7, with D perhaps TRBD1 (6 bases). Looked up from germline, CDR1 is SGHRS and CDR2 is YFSETQ. The V gene lost 0 bases and the J gene lost 0 bases, with 19 bases spanning the gap. This CDR3 has 18 amino acids.

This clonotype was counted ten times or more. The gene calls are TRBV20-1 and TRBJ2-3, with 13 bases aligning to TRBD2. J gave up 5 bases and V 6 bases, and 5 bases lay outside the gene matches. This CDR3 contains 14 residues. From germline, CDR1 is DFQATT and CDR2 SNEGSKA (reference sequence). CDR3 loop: CSARLAGGGDTQYF. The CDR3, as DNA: TGCAGTGCCCGACTAGCGGGGGGTGGAGATACGCAGTATTTT.

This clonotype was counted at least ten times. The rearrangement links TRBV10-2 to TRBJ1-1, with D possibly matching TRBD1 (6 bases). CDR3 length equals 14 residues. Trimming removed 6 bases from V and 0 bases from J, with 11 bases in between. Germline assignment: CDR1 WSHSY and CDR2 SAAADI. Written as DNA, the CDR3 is TGCGCCAGCAGGGGGACACATTTGAACACTGAAGCTTTCTTT. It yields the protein CASRGTHLNTEAFF.

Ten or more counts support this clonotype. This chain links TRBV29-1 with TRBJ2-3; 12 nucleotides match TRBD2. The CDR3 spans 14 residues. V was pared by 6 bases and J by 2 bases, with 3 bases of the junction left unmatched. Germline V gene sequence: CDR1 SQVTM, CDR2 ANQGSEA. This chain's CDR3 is CSVGLAGFTDTQYF. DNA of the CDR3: TGCAGCGTCGGACTAGCGGGGTTCACAGATACGCAGTATTTT.